The T cell receptor beta chain described here comes from a study of blood T cell repertoires in COVID-19 (dated by TCRdb to 2018 to 2021). In the study overall: Collaborator samples came from the United States, Italy and Spain and covered acute and convalescent phases of COVID-19. A freely available public database, intended as a resource for researchers studying the immune response to SARS-CoV-2, is where the repertoires were released. A de-identified subject ID, COVID-19 status, age in years and sex were almost always included in the sample metadata. Deeply sampled blood TCRbeta repertoires from subjects exposed to, actively infected with, or recovered from COVID-19 were included in the dataset. Where available, HLA class I and class II types were taken from metadata supplied by the sample provider and were not determined by assay-based typing. The prospective study material was composed of cDNA or gDNA derived from T cells, B-cell-depleted T cells, or PBMCs. The samples were drawn from the first 160 participants of the ongoing ImmuneRACE study and from some 1,300 subjects provided by 6 global collaborators. Here is what the overall study found, with its caveats: Clinical and demographic metadata were provided uncurated, with the amount varying by source and participant.

This clone was observed many times. Its antigen has not been determined. Base qualities are missing; no much larger clone stands one base away. The immunoSEQ Assay, a bias-controlled multiplex PCR, was used to amplify TCRbeta CDR3 regions from genomic DNA. The authors' analysis ran thus. Within the assay, amplification of reference gene primers was used to estimate how many nucleated cells each sample contained. Sequence reads were collapsed and filtered to measure the absolute abundance of every unique TCRbeta CDR3 rearrangement. Productive Simpson clonality was computed per sample as the square root of Simpson's diversity index over productive rearrangements. Here the immuneACCESS table is served through TCRdb, limited to in-frame sequences with V and J called. Missing clones are a known gap in these copies; in checked studies unresolved V genes cover under half, and the rest lacks a known reason. The D gene and trimming were derived from the DNA, and the V and J assignments and clone size from that table. The sample profile shows 250,000 to 350,000 clones; approximately 83% of them were found once. The leading ten clones occupy about 4.1% of the sample.

The V and J ends are trimmed by 5 bases and 5 bases, leaving 15 bases between them. The CDR3 contains 15 residues, cysteine and phenylalanine counted. The DNA shown is the 45-base CDR3, in frame from base 1. CDR1 and CDR2 are read off the germline V gene as SGHVS and FQNEAQ. Participants in the prospective study were enrolled through a virtual design, were aged about 18 to 90 years, and lived in fewer than 30 United States geographic areas. Cohort assignment in the prospective study relied on participant-reported clinical history from a screening survey and a study questionnaire. For ImmuneRACE Cohort 3, a participant was defined as recovered based on two consecutive negative NP/OP PCR tests, clearance by a healthcare professional, or resolution of symptoms. Each participant in the prospective study had whole blood, serum and a nasopharyngeal or oropharyngeal swab collected by mobile phlebotomists. Participants in the prospective study had the option to provide additional blood draws and questionnaires over a roughly two-month period. Before DNA extraction, prospective study blood samples were shipped either frozen or at room temperature.

The sample was PBMCs or T cells enriched from blood (not recorded which). This sequence originates from a woman in her 30s who had recovered from COVID-19. The V and J segments used are TRBV7-8 and TRBJ1-4, and possibly TRBD1, on 5 matching bases. The nucleotide sequence reads as follows: TGTGCCAGCAGCGCAAGGGCAGGGTCAAATGAAAAACTGTTTTTT. Its coded protein is CASSARAGSNEKLFF.